Included here is one T cell receptor (beta chain) sequence, with context. The data are from a study of blood T cell repertoires in COVID-19. Using immunoSEQ multiplex PCR, the repertoire was profiled, and TCRdb retains in-frame clones only, with some absent. The data show 140,000 to 150,000 clones, about 89% seen once. J lost 1 base, V lost 2 bases, and 0 bases had no gene match. Germline values: CDR1 ENHRY, CDR2 SYGVKD. This CDR3 is 14 amino acids long. The specimen was PBMCs or T cells enriched from blood (not recorded which). The clonotype was recovered from a man aged 60 to 75 who had recovered from COVID-19. This chain links TRBV10-3 with TRBJ2-3; 7 bases map to TRBD2. The CDR3 nucleotides are TGTGCCATCAGTGAGGGGGGGGGCACAGATACGCAGTATTTT. Protein: CAISEGGGTDTQYF.